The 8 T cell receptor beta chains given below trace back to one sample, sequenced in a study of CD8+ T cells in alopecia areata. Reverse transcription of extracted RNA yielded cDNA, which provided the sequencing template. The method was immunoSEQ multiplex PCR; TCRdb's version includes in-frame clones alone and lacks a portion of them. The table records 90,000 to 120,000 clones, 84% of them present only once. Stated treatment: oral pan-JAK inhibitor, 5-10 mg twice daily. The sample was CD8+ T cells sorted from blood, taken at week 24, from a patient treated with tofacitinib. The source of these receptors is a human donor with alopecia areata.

The CDR3 region has the DNA TGTGCCAGCAGCACGACTTCAACAGGGGGCGCCAATGGCTACACCTTC. Translated, it gives CASSTTSTGGANGYTF. The chain is built from TRBV5-4 and TRBJ1-2; 9 bases align to TRBD1. J was trimmed by 6 bases and V by 4 bases; bases with no gene match: 13. The CDR3 has 16 amino acids. Germline V gene data show CDR1 as SGHNT and CDR2 as YYREEE (reference sequence). Variable domain in full (rest from reference TRBV5-4 and TRBJ1-2): ETGVTQSPTHLIKTRGQQVTLRCSSQSGHNTVSWYQQALGQGPQFIFQYYREEENGRGNFPPRFSGLQFPNYSSELNVNALELDDSALYLCASSTTSTGGANGYTFGSGTRLTVV.

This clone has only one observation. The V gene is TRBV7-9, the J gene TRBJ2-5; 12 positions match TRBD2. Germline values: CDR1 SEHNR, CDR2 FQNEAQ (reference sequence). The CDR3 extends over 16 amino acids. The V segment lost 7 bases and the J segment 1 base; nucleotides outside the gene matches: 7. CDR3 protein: CASIRGLAGIQETQYF. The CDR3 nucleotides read TGTGCCAGCATCCGCGGACTAGCGGGGATCCAAGAGACCCAGTACTTC.

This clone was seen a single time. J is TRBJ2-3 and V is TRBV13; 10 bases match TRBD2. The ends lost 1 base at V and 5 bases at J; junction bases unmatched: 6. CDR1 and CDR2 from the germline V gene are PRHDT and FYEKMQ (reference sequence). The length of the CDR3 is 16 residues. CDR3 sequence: CASSLAPAGGIDTQYF. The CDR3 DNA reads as TGTGCCAGCAGCTTAGCTCCAGCGGGGGGGATAGATACGCAGTATTTT.

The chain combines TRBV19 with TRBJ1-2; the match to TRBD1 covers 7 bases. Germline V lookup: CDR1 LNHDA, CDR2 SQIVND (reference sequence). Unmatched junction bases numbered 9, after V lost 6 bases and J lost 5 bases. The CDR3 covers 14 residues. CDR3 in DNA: TGTGCCAGTAGCCCGGCCCAGGGGGTGTATGGCTACACCTTC. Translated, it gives CASSPAQGVYGYTF.

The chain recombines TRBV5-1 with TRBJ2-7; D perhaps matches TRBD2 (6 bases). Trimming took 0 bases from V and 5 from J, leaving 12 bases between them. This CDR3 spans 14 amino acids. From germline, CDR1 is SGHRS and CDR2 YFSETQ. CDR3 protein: CASSLGGKQDEQYF. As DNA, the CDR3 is TGCGCCAGCAGCTTGGGCGGGAAACAAGACGAGCAGTACTTC.

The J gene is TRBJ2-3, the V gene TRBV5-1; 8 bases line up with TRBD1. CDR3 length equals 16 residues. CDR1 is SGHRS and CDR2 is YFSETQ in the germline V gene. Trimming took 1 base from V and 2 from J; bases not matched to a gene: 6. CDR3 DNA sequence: TGCGCCAGCAGCTTGACAGGGGGAACGGCCACAGATACGCAGTATTTT. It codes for CASSLTGGTATDTQYF.

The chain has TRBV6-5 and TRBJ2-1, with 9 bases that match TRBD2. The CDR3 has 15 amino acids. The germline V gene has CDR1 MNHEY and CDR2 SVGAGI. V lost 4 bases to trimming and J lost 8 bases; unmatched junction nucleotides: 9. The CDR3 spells CASSSPAGGRDEQFF. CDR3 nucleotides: TGTGCCAGCAGTTCCCCAGCGGGGGGAAGGGATGAGCAGTTCTTC.

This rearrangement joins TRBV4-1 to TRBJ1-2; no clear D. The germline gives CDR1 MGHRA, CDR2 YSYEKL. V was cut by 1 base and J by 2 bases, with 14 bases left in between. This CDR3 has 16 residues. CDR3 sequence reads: CASSQAMDRRNYGYTF. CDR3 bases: TGCGCCAGCAGCCAAGCTATGGACCGACGGAACTATGGCTACACCTTC.